This TCR beta chain originates from a study of T cells in Graves' hyperthyroidism and ophthalmopathy. Study-level findings and limits: Among thyroid clonotypes expanded above 0.001, most also appeared in blood. A 13 V-J model separated ophthalmopathy from stable hyperthyroidism.

Amplified TCR beta CDR3 regions derived from RNA transcripts. The TCR CDR3 first-round RT-PCR relied on the HTBI primer set. MiXCR was run by TCRdb on the multiplex PCR reads, yielding one entry per CDR3 protein. The table includes a few hundred thousand distinct CDR3 sequences, 16% detected once. Clinical symptoms, serum thyroxine, TRAb, thyroid ultrasound and orbital computed tomography established diagnosis. This CDR3 contains 16 residues. CDR1 is MDHEN and CDR2 is SYDVKM in the germline V gene. Details on this clonotype: The antigen remains undetermined. Being one base from a much bigger clone, this may be a read error.

Sample: blood. This rearrangement joins TRBV28 to TRBJ1-4; possibly TRBD1 for D (5 bases). The sequence came from a woman in her thirties or forties with Graves' ophthalmopathy. CDR3: CASSLSGARAWEKPFF. As DNA, the CDR3 is TGTGCCAGCAGTTTAAGTGGGGCAAGGGCGTGGGAAAAACCGTTTTTT.